The 2 T cell receptor beta chains below were found in one sample sequenced in a study of T-cell reconstitution after alpha-beta-depleted transplantation in children. Construction of the TCRbeta library involved unique molecular identifiers. Via MiXCR, TCRdb re-called the PCR reads, giving one row per CDR3 protein. Here the sample spans 610,000 or so distinct CDR3 sequences, roughly 27% being singletons. Source: PBMCs, taken before TCRalphabeta/CD19-depleted stem cell transplant. These receptors were obtained from a boy under two years old with Wiskott-Aldrich syndrome, due to receive a stem cell transplant.

This chain uses TRBV6-1 with TRBJ2-6; TRBD1 aligns across 7 bases. The CDR3 runs 16 residues. V was pared by 6 bases and J by 2 bases, with 7 bases of the junction left unmatched. CDR1 and CDR2 (germline): MNHNS, SASEGT. CDR3 sequence reads: CASSRGGGAGANVLTF. CDR3 in DNA: TGTGCCAGCAGCAGAGGGGGCGGCGCTGGGGCCAACGTCCTGACTTTC.

This clonotype was observed a few times. V and J are TRBV20-1 and TRBJ2-7, with D possibly matching TRBD1 (6 bases). Trimming took 3 bases from V and 3 from J, leaving 12 bases between them. The CDR3 is 13 amino acids. Germline CDR1 DFQATT, CDR2 SNEGSKA (reference sequence). In DNA, the CDR3 is TGCAGTGCTAGTAGGGGACAACACTACGAGCAGTACTTC. Translating gives CSASRGQHYEQYF.